This T cell receptor (beta chain) was sequenced for a study of shared clonotypes between healthy human individuals. There are 14 residues in the CDR3. Germline V gene data show CDR1 as SNHLY and CDR2 as FYNNEI. Trimming shortened V by 4 bases and J by 4 bases, and 14 bases separated the two germline ends. CD45RO-negative cells were positively selected for CCR7, leaving out terminally differentiated effector memory CD45RA+ cells. Produced via immunoSEQ multiplex PCR; TCRdb's table is partial and in-frame only. This repertoire shows fewer than 1 million clones, just over 95% found once; its top ten account for approximately 0.2%.

This receptor was identified in a man aged 25-45 years in good health. The rearrangement uses TRBV2 and TRBJ2-7; a possible D gene is TRBD2 (6 bases). The sequenced material came from naive CD8+ T cells sorted from blood. The CDR3 loop reads CASSGISGTYEQYF. The DNA of the CDR3 is TGTGCCAGCAGTGGAATCTCCGGGACTTACGAGCAGTACTTC.